Listed here is a single TCR beta chain. Here immunoSEQ multiplex PCR was the method, and the copy in TCRdb shows in-frame clones only, minus some. There are 60,000 to 85,000 clones in the sample; around 90% occur only once, and around 5% lies in the top ten. This specimen comes from a study of PD-L1 blockade in urothelial cancer. Germline loops: CDR1 LNHNV, CDR2 YYDKDF (reference sequence). With V trimmed by 1 base and J by 5 bases, 4 bases remained unmatched. The CDR3 loop spans 15 amino acids. This chain links TRBV15 with TRBJ2-2; 7 positions agree with TRBD1. Here the sequenced sample was PBMCs, taken around atezolizumab (anti-PD-L1) treatment. The source of this sequence is a woman in her 70s with urothelial cancer. The chain's CDR3 is CATSRGGGTTGELFF. In DNA, the CDR3 is TGTGCCACCAGCAGAGGAGGGGGCACTACCGGGGAGCTGTTTTTT.